Below, 24 T cell receptor beta chains from the same sample are listed, as sequenced in a study of blood T cell repertoires in COVID-19. Only in-frame clones appear in the TCRdb table, and some are missing; sequencing was by immunoSEQ multiplex PCR. This sample has tens of thousands of clones, with 82% found just once. The source material was peripheral blood. The origin of the receptors is a human donor with acute or convalescent COVID-19. The donor label of this sample is uncertain.

The chain uses TRBV24-1 and TRBJ2-2, with D perhaps TRBD1 (6 bases). The CDR3 has 14 amino acids. Between the trimmed V and J ends, which lost 12 bases and 0 bases, there was a span of 13 bases. Looked up from germline, CDR1 is KGHDR and CDR2 is SFDVKD. CDR3 in DNA: TGTGCCGTAGCCAGGGGTTCGAACACCGGGGAGCTGTTTTTT. Its translation is CAVARGSNTGELFF.

The chain employs TRBV7-2 and TRBJ1-1; 11 bases align to TRBD1. Germline CDR1 is SGHTA and CDR2 is FQGNSA. The junction had 4 bases not matched to a gene; V was cut back by 2 bases and J by 11 bases. The CDR3 sequence is 13 residues long. Here the CDR3 reads CASSLWTGGDAFF. DNA for the CDR3: TGTGCCAGCAGCTTATGGACAGGGGGCGACGCTTTCTTT.

The J gene is TRBJ2-1, the V gene TRBV3-1 (or the pseudogene TRBV3-2), with D tentatively TRBD1 (5 bases). The ends were cut back, 4 bases at V and 4 bases at J, with 11 bases in the middle. Germline V gives CDR1 LGHDT, CDR2 YNNKEL (reference sequence). The CDR3 loop spans 14 amino acids. The DNA for the CDR3 is TGTGCCAGCAGCCCGGAAGGGGCTTACAATGAGCAGTTCTTC. Its translation: CASSPEGAYNEQFF.

The rearrangement uses TRBV24-1 and TRBJ1-5; D is uncertain. V dropped 4 bases and J dropped 4 bases, with 10 bases sitting between them. The CDR3 consists of 14 residues. Germline values: CDR1 KGHDR, CDR2 SFDVKD. The CDR3 loop is CATSDLDGNQPQHF. The DNA for the CDR3 is TGTGCCACCAGTGACCTAGACGGGAATCAGCCCCAGCATTTT.

The V and J genes are TRBV7-2 and TRBJ2-5; a possible D gene is TRBD2 (5 bases). CDR1 is SGHTA and CDR2 is FQGNSA in the germline V gene. Trimming left V 1 base short and J 4 bases short, with 7 bases between. The CDR3 runs 13 residues. For the CDR3, the DNA is TGTGCCAGCAGCTTAGGGGCGGGAGAGACCCAGTACTTC. As protein: CASSLGAGETQYF.

The gene calls are TRBV19 and TRBJ1-2; TRBD1 might be the D (5 bases). CDR1 and CDR2 (germline): LNHDA, SQIVND (reference sequence). V lost 8 bases, J lost 3 bases, and 10 bases lay in between. The CDR3 length is 12 residues. The CDR3 sequence: CASSQGYYGYTF. DNA of the CDR3: TGTGCCAGTTCCCAGGGATACTATGGCTACACCTTC.

This clone occurred once. The chain employs TRBV6-2 or TRBV6-3 and TRBJ2-3; weak D call: TRBD1 (7 bases). The CDR3 spans 15 residues. The V end was cut by 5 bases, the J end by 0 bases, with 12 bases between. The V gene's germline CDR1 is MNHEY and CDR2 SVGEGT. Written as DNA, the CDR3 is TGTGCCAGCAGTCCGACAGGGACTAGCACAGATACGCAGTATTTT. Translating it yields CASSPTGTSTDTQYF.

This clone has just one count. The rearrangement links TRBV28 to TRBJ1-2; 7 bases agree with TRBD1. The germline V gene encodes CDR1 MDHEN and CDR2 SYDVKM. This CDR3 contains 13 residues. V gave up 4 bases and J gave up 4 bases; unmatched junction bases: 3. The CDR3 DNA follows: TGTGCCAGCAGTTCGGGACAGACCTATGGCTACACCTTC. The encoded protein is CASSSGQTYGYTF.

This rearrangement joins TRBV19 to TRBJ2-3; 8 nucleotides line up with TRBD1. In germline, CDR1 is LNHDA, CDR2 SQIVND (reference sequence). There are 17 residues in the CDR3. The J segment lost 2 bases and the V segment lost 5 bases, leaving 12 bases of the junction unmatched. The CDR3 region is CASSPSGQGSFTDTQYF. Here the CDR3 DNA reads TGTGCCAGTAGTCCATCAGGACAGGGATCATTCACAGATACGCAGTATTTT.

The V and J genes are TRBV2 and TRBJ2-3; no reliable D call. The germline gives CDR1 SNHLY, CDR2 FYNNEI. With 2 bases removed from V and 3 bases from J, the gap between germline ends came to 6 bases. The CDR3 spans 13 residues. In DNA, the CDR3 is TGTGCCAGCAGTGAATTTGTAACAGATACGCAGTATTTT. This translates into CASSEFVTDTQYF.

The V call is TRBV21-1, the J call TRBJ2-3; TRBD2, as called in the table, went unchecked against the DNA. TRBV21-1 is termed a pseudogene. CDR3 length: 16 residues. CDR3 in DNA: TGTGCCAGCAGCAAAGCGGGTAGCTTCGATACAGATACGCAGTATTTT. Translated, it gives CASSKAGSFDTDTQYF.

This clone is a singleton in its sample. The rearrangement uses TRBV9 and TRBJ1-1; TRBD1 matches at 7 bases. The CDR3 length is 13 residues. CDR1 and CDR2 from the germline V gene are SGDLS and YYNGEE. V trimming: 3 bases; J trimming: 5 bases; junction bases outside the gene matches: 4. The CDR3 sequence is CASSAVQGTEAFF. DNA for the CDR3: TGTGCCAGCAGCGCTGTACAGGGGACTGAAGCTTTCTTT.

The chain uses TRBV11-2 and TRBJ2-3; 14 bases agree with TRBD2. V shed 6 bases and J 5 bases; nucleotides not matched to a gene: 4. This CDR3 region has 15 residues. Germline V gene data show CDR1 as SGHAT and CDR2 as FQNNGV. The DNA for the CDR3 is TGTGCCAGCAGAAGACTAGCGGGGGGGAAAGATACGCAGTATTTT. Its translation is CASRRLAGGKDTQYF.

The rearrangement joins TRBV7-7 to TRBJ2-1; 12 bases match TRBD2. This CDR3 has 16 amino acids. J gave up 7 bases and V 2 bases, and 6 bases lay outside the gene matches. Germline V gene sequence: CDR1 SSHAT, CDR2 FNYEAQ (reference sequence). The CDR3 reads CASSLRLAGGPNEQFF. DNA for the CDR3: TGTGCCAGCAGCTTAAGGCTAGCGGGGGGGCCGAATGAGCAGTTCTTC.

This clone was seen more than once but under ten times. The chain couples TRBV7-9 to TRBJ2-2, with a tentative D call TRBD2 (6 bases). The germline V gene has CDR1 SEHNR and CDR2 FQNEAQ (reference sequence). The CDR3 spans 14 residues. Between the trimmed V and J ends, which lost 2 bases and 6 bases, there was a span of 10 bases. The CDR3 bases are TGTGCCAGCAGCTTAATAGGACTATCCGGGGAGCTGTTTTTT. It yields the protein CASSLIGLSGELFF.

The chain employs TRBV11-2 and TRBJ1-4; 7 bases align to TRBD1. V shed 1 base and J 8 bases; nucleotides not matched to a gene: 7. Germline V gene sequence: CDR1 SGHAT, CDR2 FQNNGV. The CDR3 covers 15 residues. This CDR3 reads CASSLATGRREKLFF. CDR3 nucleotides: TGTGCCAGCAGCTTAGCGACAGGGAGAAGAGAAAAACTGTTTTTT.

The J gene is TRBJ1-1, the V gene TRBV30, with D perhaps matching TRBD1 (5 bases). CDR3 length equals 13 residues. Germline V gene sequence: CDR1 GTSNPN, CDR2 SVGIG (reference sequence). Trimming took off 5 bases at V and 2 bases at J, with 12 bases between the two ends. CDR3 sequence reads: CAWRDQGNTEAFF. The CDR3 nucleotides are TGTGCCTGGCGAGATCAGGGAAACACTGAAGCTTTCTTT. Complete variable domain (other parts from reference TRBV30 and TRBJ1-1): SQTIHQWPATLVQPVGSPLSLECTVEGTSNPNLYWYRQAAGRGLQLLFYSVGIGQISSEVPQNLSASRPQDRQFILSSKKLLLSDSGFYLCAWRDQGNTEAFFGQGTRLTVV.

The chain combines TRBV4-2 with TRBJ1-6, with D maybe TRBD1 (6 bases). Germline values: CDR1 LGHNA, CDR2 YNFKEQ. The CDR3 runs to 19 residues. Trimming removed 4 bases from V and 6 bases from J, with 25 bases in between. The chain's CDR3 is CASSPKAGGRKVANSPLHF. The CDR3 bases are TGTGCCAGCAGCCCTAAGGCGGGGGGGCGCAAAGTGGCTAATTCACCCCTCCACTTT.

This clone appeared a single time. The chain combines TRBV4-2 with TRBJ1-2; D not resolved. This CDR3 has 15 residues. Germline V gene lookup returns CDR1 LGHNA and CDR2 YNFKEQ. V was clipped by 0 bases and J by 4 bases, with 12 bases between them. The CDR3 protein is CASSQDPRQAYGYTF. The CDR3, as DNA: TGTGCCAGCAGCCAAGATCCACGGCAGGCCTATGGCTACACCTTC.

V gene TRBV29-1 combines with J gene TRBJ1-2, with TRBD1 matching over 9 bases. The germline V gene encodes CDR1 SQVTM and CDR2 ANQGSEA. V lost 2 bases, J lost 4 bases, and 11 bases stayed unmatched. This CDR3 is built from 16 residues. This CDR3 is CSVEHLFGTGSYGYTF. In nucleotides, the CDR3 is TGCAGCGTTGAACATCTCTTTGGGACAGGGAGCTATGGCTACACCTTC.

The chain recombines TRBV11-2 with TRBJ2-1; D is possibly TRBD1 (5 bases). Germline lookup yields CDR1 SGHAT and CDR2 FQNNGV. V was shortened by 3 bases and J by 1 base, with 10 bases between the two germline ends. There are 15 residues in the CDR3. CDR3 amino acids: CASSFRQSSYNEQFF. The CDR3 DNA is TGTGCCAGCAGCTTTCGACAGAGTTCCTACAATGAGCAGTTCTTC. Full variable domain (missing parts from reference TRBV11-2 and TRBJ2-1): EAGVAQSPRYKIIEKRQSVAFWCNPISGHATLYWYQQILGQGPKLLIQFQNNGVVDDSQLPKDRFSAERLKGVDSTLKIQPAKLEDSAVYLCASSFRQSSYNEQFFGPGTRLTVL.

The V and J genes are TRBV7-9 and TRBJ1-4, with 10 bases fitting TRBD1. The CDR3 is made up of 15 amino acids. The germline V gene encodes CDR1 SEHNR and CDR2 FQNEAQ (reference sequence). The V and J ends lost 6 bases and 6 bases, in that order; junction bases with no gene match: 7. CDR3 sequence (DNA): TGTGCCAGCAGGGATGACAGGGGGCTAGATGAAAAACTGTTTTTT. Protein product: CASRDDRGLDEKLFF.

This rearrangement joins TRBV10-3 to TRBJ2-5, with 12 bases lining up with TRBD2. Unmatched junction bases numbered 4, after V lost 7 bases and J lost 1 base. CDR1 ENHRY and CDR2 SYGVKD come from the germline V gene. The CDR3 is 15 amino acids. The CDR3 protein is CAITSSGGGQETQYF. DNA for the CDR3: TGTGCCATCACTTCTAGCGGGGGGGGCCAAGAGACCCAGTACTTC.

The chain joins TRBV4-2 to TRBJ1-4; possibly TRBD1 for D (6 bases). Trimming took off 3 bases at V and 3 bases at J, with 17 bases between the two ends. The CDR3 has 17 amino acids. Looked up from germline, CDR1 is LGHNA and CDR2 is YNFKEQ. The CDR3: CASSQVGGGAANEKLFF. The CDR3, as DNA: TGTGCCAGCAGCCAGGTGGGTGGGGGGGCGGCTAATGAAAAACTGTTTTTT.